One and the same sample provided the 12 T cell receptor beta chains below, sequenced in a study of T cells in women clearing cervical HPV infection. Measured with immunoSEQ multiplex PCR; TCRdb has only the in-frame clones, and not every one. With approximately 31,000 clones in the sample, the ten largest clones hold approximately 4.2%. The sequenced material came from blood buffy coat. These receptors were collected from a woman between 18 and 70 years old with a cervical HPV16 infection that either progressed to CIN3+ or cleared (not recorded which).

As concerns this clone: Coverage ceases 3 residues before the CDR3 finishes, and the germline J gene fills in the end. The chain recombines TRBV18 with TRBJ1-2; D unresolved. Germline CDR1 reads KGHSH; CDR2 reads LQKENI. The CDR3 length is 13 residues. This CDR3 is CASSAGLEGDYTF. CDR3 bases read: TGTGCCAGCTCAGCCGGACTAGAGGGCGAC.

As to this clone: The read halts 3 residues ahead of the CDR3 end, with the missing end drawn from the germline J gene. The chain carries TRBV30 and TRBJ2-5; D not certain. Trimming shortened V by 2 bases and J by 2 bases, and 12 bases separated the two germline ends. Germline V gene lookup returns CDR1 GTSNPN and CDR2 SVGIG (reference sequence). The CDR3 runs to 14 residues. The CDR3 loop is CAWSLELTQETQYF. The part of the CDR3 DNA that was read is TGTGCCTGGAGTTTAGAACTGACTCAAGAGACC.

Notes on this clone: The read halts 3 residues ahead of the CDR3 end, with the missing end drawn from the germline J gene. The rearrangement joins TRBV5-6 to TRBJ2-5, with a possible D match to TRBD1 (6 bases). CDR1 and CDR2 (germline): SGHDT, YYEEEE. CDR3 length equals 14 residues. V was trimmed by 4 bases and J by 5 bases, leaving 15 bases between them. The CDR3 reads CASSRTQGQETQYF. The sequenced CDR3 bases are TGTGCCAGCAGCCGAACACAGGGTCAGGAGACC.

The CDR3 region is CASSISRGSYEQYF. The part of the CDR3 DNA that was read is TGTGCCAGTAGTATTAGCAGGGGGTCCTACGAG. V gene TRBV19 combines with J gene TRBJ2-7, with TRBD1 identical over 7 bases. The read ends 3 residues before the CDR3 terminus; that terminus is restored from the germline J gene. This CDR3 spans 14 amino acids. Germline lookup yields CDR1 LNHDA and CDR2 SQIVND (reference sequence). V gave up 3 bases and J gave up 1 base; unmatched junction bases: 3. Full variable domain (rest looked up from reference TRBV19 and TRBJ2-7): DGGITQSPKYLFRKEGQNVTLSCEQNLNHDAMYWYRQDPGQGLRLIYYSQIVNDFQKGDIAEGYSVSREKKESFPLTVTSAQKNPTAFYLCASSISRGSYEQYFGPGTRLTVT.

Details on this clone: The DNA ends 3 residues before the CDR3 does, and the rest of the CDR3 is filled in from the germline J gene. The V gene is TRBV7-8, the J gene TRBJ1-1; D unclear. V gave up 5 bases and J gave up 2 bases, with 6 bases separating them. The CDR3 runs to 12 residues. In germline, CDR1 is SGHVS, CDR2 FQNEAQ. This CDR3 is CASSQANTEAFF. The sequenced CDR3 bases are TGTGCCAGCAGCCAAGCAAACACTGAA.

For this clone: From the germline J gene comes the end of the CDR3, since the read stops 3 residues before it. This chain links TRBV20-1 with TRBJ1-5, with D perhaps matching TRBD1 (6 bases). The germline V gene has CDR1 DFQATT and CDR2 SNEGSKA (reference sequence). The CDR3 is 14 residues long. V gave up 1 base and J gave up 3 bases, with 10 bases separating them. The DNA read from the CDR3 is TGCAGTGCTAGAGGCGGGGGCTACAATCAGCCC. It specifies CSARGGGYNQP. The full CDR3 protein is CSARGGGYNQPQHF.

Comments on this clone: From the germline J gene comes the end of the CDR3, since the read stops 3 residues before it. The chain is built from TRBV30 and TRBJ2-2; D remains unclear. This CDR3 is built from 14 residues. Looked up from germline, CDR1 is GTSNPN and CDR2 is SVGIG (reference sequence). Deletions cut 2 bases from V and 1 base from J, with 8 bases between. The sequenced part of the CDR3 DNA is TGTGCCTGGAGTTCCGCCAGGAACACCGGGGAG. Amino acid sequence: CAWSSARNTGE. The whole CDR3 protein reads CAWSSARNTGELFF.

With respect to this clone: The missing CDR3 end, 3 residues past where the read stops, is filled in from the germline J gene. The genes are TRBV5-5 and TRBJ2-2; D possibly corresponds to TRBD2 (6 bases). Germline assignment: CDR1 SGHKS and CDR2 YYEKEE (reference sequence). The CDR3 spans 12 residues. Trimming took off 3 bases at V and 6 bases at J, with 6 bases between the two ends. The CDR3 bases that were read are TGTGCCAGCAGCTGGGGGGCCGGGGAG. It yields the protein CASSWGAGE. The entire CDR3 reads CASSWGAGELFF.

As regards this clone: The read terminates 3 residues ahead of where the CDR3 ends, so the germline J gene completes it. The chain joins TRBV5-1 to TRBJ2-3, with 10 positions matching TRBD2. The CDR3 loop spans 15 amino acids. Germline lookup yields CDR1 SGHRS and CDR2 YFSETQ. V dropped 3 bases and J dropped 5; count of bases not matched to a gene: 6. CDR3 region: CASSSSGRVEDTQYF. CDR3 bases read: TGCGCCAGCAGCTCAAGCGGGAGGGTTGAAGATACG.

On this clone: The read terminates 3 residues before the CDR3 end, so the remaining end is supplied by the germline J gene. The rearrangement links TRBV20-1 to TRBJ1-5; TRBD1 aligns across 8 bases. J lost 0 bases, V lost 3 bases, and 4 bases had no gene match. Germline V gene lookup returns CDR1 DFQATT and CDR2 SNEGSKA (reference sequence). This CDR3 is 15 amino acids long. CDR3 sequence reads: CSARTGENSNQPQHF. The sequenced part of the CDR3 DNA is TGCAGTGCTAGGACAGGGGAGAATAGCAATCAGCCC.

About this clone: The read finishes 3 residues shy of the CDR3 end, and the germline J gene is used to complete it. This chain links TRBV7-2 with TRBJ1-2; TRBD1 might be the D (6 bases). CDR3 length: 13 residues. Germline loops: CDR1 SGHTA, CDR2 FQGNSA. Trimming left V 6 bases short and J 6 bases short, with 14 bases between. CDR3 DNA, as far as it was read: TGTGCCAGCAGGACAGTGGACAGTAATGGC. Its protein product is CASRTVDSNG. Given in full, the CDR3 is CASRTVDSNGYTF.

Notes on this clone: Read data end 3 residues before the CDR3 end; the end is taken from the germline J gene. This chain connects TRBV2 to TRBJ1-6, with a tentative D call TRBD1 (6 bases). Trimming took off 5 bases at V and 7 bases at J, with 12 bases between the two ends. The CDR3 runs to 14 residues. Looked up from germline, CDR1 is SNHLY and CDR2 is FYNNEI. CDR3 DNA, as far as it was read: TGTGCCAGCAGTCTCCGGACAGCAAATTCACCC. Protein sequence: CASSLRTANSP. The full CDR3 protein reads CASSLRTANSPLHF.